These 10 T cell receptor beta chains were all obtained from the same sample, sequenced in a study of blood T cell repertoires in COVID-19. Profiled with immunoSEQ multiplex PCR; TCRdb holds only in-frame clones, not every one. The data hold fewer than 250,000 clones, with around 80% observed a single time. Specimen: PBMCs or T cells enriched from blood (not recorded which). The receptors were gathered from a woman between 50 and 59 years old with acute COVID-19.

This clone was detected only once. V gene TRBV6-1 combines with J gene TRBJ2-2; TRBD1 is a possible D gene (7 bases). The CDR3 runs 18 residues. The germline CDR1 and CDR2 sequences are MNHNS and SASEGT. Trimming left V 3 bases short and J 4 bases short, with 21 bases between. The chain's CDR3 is CASSDTGGVRGRTGELFF. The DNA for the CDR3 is TGTGCCAGCAGTGACACGGGCGGGGTTAGGGGGCGCACCGGGGAGCTGTTTTTT.

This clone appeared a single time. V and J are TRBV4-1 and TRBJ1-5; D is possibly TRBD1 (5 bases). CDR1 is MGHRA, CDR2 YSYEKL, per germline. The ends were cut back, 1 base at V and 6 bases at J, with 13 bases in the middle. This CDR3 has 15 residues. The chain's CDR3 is CASSQGPMGRQPQHF. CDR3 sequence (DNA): TGCGCCAGCAGCCAAGGACCCATGGGGCGTCAGCCCCAGCATTTT.

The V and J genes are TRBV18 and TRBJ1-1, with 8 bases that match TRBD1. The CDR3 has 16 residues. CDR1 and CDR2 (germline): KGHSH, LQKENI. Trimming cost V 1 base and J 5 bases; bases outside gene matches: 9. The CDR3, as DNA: TGTGCCAGCTCACCACTAAGGGACAGGTTGAGGACTGAAGCTTTCTTT. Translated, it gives CASSPLRDRLRTEAFF.

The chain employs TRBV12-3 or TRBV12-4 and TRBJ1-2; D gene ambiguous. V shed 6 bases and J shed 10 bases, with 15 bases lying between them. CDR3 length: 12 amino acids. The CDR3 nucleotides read TGTGCCAGCAGGCCTGGCGGAGGTCCCTACACCTTC. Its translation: CASRPGGGPYTF.

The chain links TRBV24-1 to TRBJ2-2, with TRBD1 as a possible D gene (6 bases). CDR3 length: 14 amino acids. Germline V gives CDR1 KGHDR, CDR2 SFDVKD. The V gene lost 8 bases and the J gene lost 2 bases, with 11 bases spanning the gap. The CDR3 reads CATKDSHNTGELFF. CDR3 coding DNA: TGTGCCACCAAGGACAGTCATAACACCGGGGAGCTGTTTTTT.

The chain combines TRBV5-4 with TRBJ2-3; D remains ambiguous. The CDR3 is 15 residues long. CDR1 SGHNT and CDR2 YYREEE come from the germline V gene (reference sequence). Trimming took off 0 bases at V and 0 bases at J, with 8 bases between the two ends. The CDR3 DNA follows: TGTGCCAGCAGCTTGGTGGCCGCTAGCACAGATACGCAGTATTTT. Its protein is CASSLVAASTDTQYF.

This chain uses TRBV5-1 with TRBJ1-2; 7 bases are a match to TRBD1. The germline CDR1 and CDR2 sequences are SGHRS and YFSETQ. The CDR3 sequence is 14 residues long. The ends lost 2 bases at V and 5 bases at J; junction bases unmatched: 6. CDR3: CASSLWDRPYGYTF. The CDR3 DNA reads TGCGCCAGCAGCTTATGGGACAGACCTTATGGCTACACCTTC.

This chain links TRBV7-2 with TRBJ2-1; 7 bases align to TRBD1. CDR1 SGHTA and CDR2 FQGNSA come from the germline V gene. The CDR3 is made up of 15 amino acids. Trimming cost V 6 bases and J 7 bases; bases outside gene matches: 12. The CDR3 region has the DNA TGTGCCAGCAGGCAATTTGGGACAGTTGGGAATGAGCAGTTCTTC. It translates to CASRQFGTVGNEQFF.

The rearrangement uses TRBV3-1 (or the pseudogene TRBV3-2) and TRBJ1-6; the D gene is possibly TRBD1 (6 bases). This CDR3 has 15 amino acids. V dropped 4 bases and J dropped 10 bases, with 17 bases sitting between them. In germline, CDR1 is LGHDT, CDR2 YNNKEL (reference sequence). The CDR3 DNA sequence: TGTGCCAGCAGCCTCCAATGGGGGGGCCGGTCACCCCTCCACTTT. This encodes CASSLQWGGRSPLHF.

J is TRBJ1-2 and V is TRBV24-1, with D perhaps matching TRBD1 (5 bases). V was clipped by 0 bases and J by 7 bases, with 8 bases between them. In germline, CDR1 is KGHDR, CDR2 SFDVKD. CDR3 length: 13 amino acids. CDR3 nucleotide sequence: TGTGCCACCAGTGATTTGCACGGGGGTGGCTACACCTTC. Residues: CATSDLHGGGYTF.